A single sample gave rise to the 9 T cell receptor beta chains below, sequenced in a study of blood T cell repertoires in COVID-19 (dated by TCRdb to between 2020 and 2021). Library creation used the immunoSEQ multiplex PCR assay. TCRdb provides this immuneACCESS table in a form limited to in-frame rearrangements. Some clones are lacking; in checked studies, under half of them reflect an unresolved V gene, and why the rest are absent is not known. Present in this sample are about 410,000 clones, 70% to 90% of which were seen just once. The ten largest make up approximately 1.5% of the sample. Sequencing was carried out using peripheral blood. The receptors stem from a woman aged 35 to 49 with COVID-19, enrolled during active disease.

This rearrangement joins TRBV12-5 to TRBJ2-1, with 8 positions matching TRBD1. V shed 2 bases, J shed 3 bases, and the junction held 6 bases outside the gene matches. Germline lookup yields CDR1 LGHNT and CDR2 FRNRAP. The CDR3 totals 16 residues. CDR3 loop: CASGLSTGALYNEQFF. As DNA, the CDR3 is TGTGCTAGTGGTTTGTCGACAGGGGCCCTCTACAATGAGCAGTTCTTC.

This sequence joins TRBV6-6 and TRBJ2-2; D not resolved. The germline CDR1 and CDR2 sequences are MNHNY and SVGAGI (reference sequence). Deletions cut 7 bases from V and 0 bases from J, with 12 bases between. This CDR3 spans 15 amino acids. The CDR3 spells CASIRASANTGELFF. The CDR3 nucleotides are TGTGCCAGCATTCGGGCCAGTGCGAACACCGGGGAGCTGTTTTTT.

The J gene is TRBJ1-1, the V gene TRBV7-9; TRBD1 is a possible D gene (6 bases). The CDR3 is 18 residues long. V lost 5 bases and J lost 3, with 25 bases in between. The germline CDR1 and CDR2 sequences are SEHNR and FQNEAQ (reference sequence). The CDR3: CASSQLELRQGRDTEAFF. CDR3 nucleotide sequence: TGTGCCAGCAGCCAATTAGAATTACGTCAGGGGAGGGACACTGAAGCTTTCTTT. Full variable domain (missing parts from reference TRBV7-9 and TRBJ1-1): DTGVSQNPRHKITKRGQNVTFRCDPISEHNRLYWYRQTLGQGPEFLTYFQNEAQLEKSRLLSDRFSAERPKGSFSTLEIQRTEQGDSAMYLCASSQLELRQGRDTEAFFGQGTRLTVV.

This clone appeared a single time. The chain has TRBV11-2 and TRBJ1-1; 7 positions match TRBD1. V shed 4 bases, J shed 6 bases, and the junction held 11 bases outside the gene matches. CDR3 size: 15 residues. Germline V gene lookup returns CDR1 SGHAT and CDR2 FQNNGV. The CDR3 reads CASSSTSQGIAEAFF. For the CDR3, the DNA is TGTGCCAGCAGCTCGACATCACAGGGGATCGCTGAAGCTTTCTTT.

This chain links TRBV6-4 with TRBJ2-1, with a possible D match to TRBD1 (5 bases). V shed 5 bases and J shed 5 bases, with 13 bases lying between them. CDR1 and CDR2 from the germline V gene are MRHNA and SNTAGT. The CDR3 runs 14 residues. CDR3 amino acids: CASSLYQGHNEQFF. CDR3 bases: TGTGCCAGCAGTTTGTATCAGGGCCACAATGAGCAGTTCTTC.

Details on this clone: At one boundary the junction diverges from the germline segment, which might be a read error. The chain couples TRBV6-5 to TRBJ1-1, with 8 bases fitting TRBD1. The germline gives CDR1 MNHEY, CDR2 SVGAGI. The CDR3 runs to 11 residues. CDR3 coding DNA: TGTGCCAGCAGACCCGGACAGGGCTCAACCTTT. Translation gives CASRPGQGSTF.

The chain links TRBV7-3 to TRBJ1-4; D may be TRBD1 (6 bases). Trimming pared 5 bases from V and 7 bases from J, leaving 11 bases between. The CDR3 extends over 13 amino acids. From germline, CDR1 is SGHTA and CDR2 FQGTGA. The CDR3 DNA follows: TGTGCCAGCAGCCGAGTCAGGGGTGAAAAACTGTTTTTT. Translated, it gives CASSRVRGEKLFF.

This clone has just one count. V usage is TRBV5-1 and J usage is TRBJ1-6; 8 nucleotides match TRBD1. Germline-derived CDR1 and CDR2 are SGHRS and YFSETQ. This CDR3 has 14 residues. The V gene end was trimmed by 0 bases and the J gene end by 9 bases; junction bases not matched to a gene: 2. The CDR3 is CASSLDRGGSPLHF. CDR3 sequence (DNA): TGCGCCAGCAGCTTGGACAGGGGGGGTTCACCCCTCCACTTT.

As to this clone: One end of the junction fails to match germline, which may point to a read error. V and J are TRBV7-9 and TRBJ2-7, with 7 positions matching TRBD1. CDR1 and CDR2 from the germline V gene are SEHNR and FQNEAQ (reference sequence). This CDR3 is built from 14 residues. The CDR3 DNA is TGTGCCAGCAGGTTAGACAGGGTAACCTACGAGCAGTACTTC. Translated: CASRLDRVTYEQYF. The full variable domain, with the rest looked up from reference TRBV7-9 and TRBJ2-7, is DTGVSQNPRHKITKRGQNVTFRCDPISEHNRLYWYRQTLGQGPEFLTYFQNEAQLEKSRLLSDRFSAERPKGSFSTLEIQRTEQGDSAMYLCASRLDRVTYEQYFGPGTRLTVT.